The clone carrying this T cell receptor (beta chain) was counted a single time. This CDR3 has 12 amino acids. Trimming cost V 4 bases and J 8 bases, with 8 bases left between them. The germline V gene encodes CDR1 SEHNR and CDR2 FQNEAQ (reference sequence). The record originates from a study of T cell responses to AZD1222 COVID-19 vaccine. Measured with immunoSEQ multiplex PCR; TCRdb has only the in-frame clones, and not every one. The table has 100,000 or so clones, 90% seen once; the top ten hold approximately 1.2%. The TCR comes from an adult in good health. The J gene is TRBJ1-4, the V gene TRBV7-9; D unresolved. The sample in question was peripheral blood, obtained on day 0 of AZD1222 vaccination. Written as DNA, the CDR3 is TGTGCCAGCAGCTCCCCCGAGGAAAAACTGTTTTTT. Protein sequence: CASSSPEEKLFF. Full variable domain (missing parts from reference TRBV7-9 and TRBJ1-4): DTGVSQNPRHKITKRGQNVTFRCDPISEHNRLYWYRQTLGQGPEFLTYFQNEAQLEKSRLLSDRFSAERPKGSFSTLEIQRTEQGDSAMYLCASSSPEEKLFFGSGTQLSVL.